A selection of T cell receptor beta chains follows, all from one sample in a study of T cell clonotyping in hematopoietic cell transplantation. Generated by immunoSEQ multiplex PCR, the TCRdb table keeps only in-frame clones and is missing some. This table holds roughly 6,000 clones, 65% to 80% found once. The material was PBMCs, obtained 100 days after allogeneic stem cell transplant. The receptors shown here come from a female patient between 25 and 45 years old who had an allogeneic stem cell transplant, so the T cells may come from the graft donor. Some clones in this sample may be carry-over from other donors' samples. The CDR3 runs from the conserved cysteine through the conserved F or W. The D gene is left open where the match is weak. Rows may omit the clone size; those that give it use once, few, many or a size class.

J: TRBJ1-2; size: -; length: 14; V: TRBV30; D: -; DNA: TGTGCCTGGAGTGTACCAGGCACGGGAATCCGCTACACCTTC; CDR3: CAWSVPGTGIRYTF
J: TRBJ1-2; size: -; length: 12; V: TRBV7-9; D: -; DNA: TGTGCCAGCAGCTTAGGGGGGAATGGCTACACCTTC; CDR3: CASSLGGNGYTF
J: TRBJ2-1; size: -; length: 11; V: TRBV2; D: -; DNA: TGTGCCAGTCAGGGATCCGATGAGCAGTTCTTC; CDR3: CASQGSDEQFF
J: TRBJ1-1; size: -; length: 14; V: TRBV6-1; D: -; DNA: TGTGCCAGCAGTGAAGCAGGGGGTGTCACTGAAGCTTTCTTT; CDR3: CASSEAGGVTEAFF
J: TRBJ1-1; size: once; length: 13; V: TRBV15; D: -; DNA: TGTGCCACCAGCATCTACAGGAACACTGAAGCTTTCTTT; CDR3: CATSIYRNTEAFF
J: TRBJ1-4; size: -; length: 17; V: TRBV4-2; D: -; DNA: TGTGCCAGCAGCCAAGAGGGGGGCGGGGTGCCTAATGAAAAACTGTTTTTT; CDR3: CASSQEGGGVPNEKLFF
J: TRBJ2-7; size: -; length: 11; V: TRBV28; D: -; DNA: TGTGCCAGCAGTTTGGCGTACGAGCAGTACTTC; CDR3: CASSLAYEQYF
J: TRBJ1-1; size: medium-sized; length: 11; V: TRBV29-1; D: -; DNA: TGCAGCGTTGAGAGGAACAGGGAAGCTTTCTTT; CDR3: CSVERNREAFF
J: TRBJ1-5; size: -; length: 16; V: TRBV2; D: -; DNA: TGTGCCAGCAGTGGTAAGGGGTCCGGGACAAATCAGCCCCAGCATTTT; CDR3: CASSGKGSGTNQPQHF
J: TRBJ1-3; size: -; length: 12; V: TRBV29-1; D: -; DNA: TGCAGCGTACAAAGCTCTGGAAACACCATATATTTT; CDR3: CSVQSSGNTIYF
J: TRBJ1-2; size: -; length: 15; V: TRBV7-2; D: -; DNA: TGTGCCAGCAGCTTAGGAGGGGATAGAGGCTATGGCTACACCTTC; CDR3: CASSLGGDRGYGYTF
J: TRBJ1-4; size: -; length: 12; V: TRBV23-1; D: -; DNA: TGCGCCAGCAGTGGGAGTTGGGAAAAACTGTTTTTT; CDR3: CASSGSWEKLFF
J: TRBJ1-2; size: -; length: 12; V: TRBV19; D: -; DNA: TGTGCCAGTAGTTATGAAGGGGCTGGCTACACCTTC; CDR3: CASSYEGAGYTF
J: TRBJ2-4; size: -; length: 17; V: TRBV30; D: TRBD1; DNA: TGTGCCTGGAGTGTACGGGACAGCCATTTAGCCAAAAACATTCAGTACTTC; CDR3: CAWSVRDSHLAKNIQYF
J: TRBJ1-1; size: -; length: 14; V: TRBV9; D: -; DNA: TGTGCCAGCAGCGTAGTACAGGGTAACACTGAAGCTTTCTTT; CDR3: CASSVVQGNTEAFF
J: TRBJ1-2; size: few; length: 13; V: TRBV2; D: -; DNA: TGTGCCAGCAGTGAGTGGGGAGGATATGGCTACACCTTC; CDR3: CASSEWGGYGYTF
J: TRBJ1-2; size: -; length: 15; V: TRBV6-5; D: -; DNA: TGTGCCAGCAGTCAATCGCTGTACTTAGGGGACGGCTACACCTTC; CDR3: CASSQSLYLGDGYTF
J: TRBJ1-1; size: -; length: 13; V: TRBV7-2; D: TRBD1; DNA: TGTGCCAGCAGCTCACAGGGGTCCACTGAAGCTTTCTTT; CDR3: CASSSQGSTEAFF
J: TRBJ1-3; size: -; length: 14; V: TRBV19; D: -; DNA: TGTGCCAGTAGTATAGCCGCTGGGGGAAACACCATATATTTT; CDR3: CASSIAAGGNTIYF
J: TRBJ2-3; size: -; length: 14; V: TRBV13; D: -; DNA: TGTGCCAGCATGGACTTCCGATTTGGAGATACGCAGTATTTT; CDR3: CASMDFRFGDTQYF
J: TRBJ2-7; size: -; length: 14; V: TRBV7-2; D: -; DNA: TGTGCCAGCAGCTCCCCCGGAGGGTACGACGAGCAGTACTTC; CDR3: CASSSPGGYDEQYF
J: TRBJ2-1; size: -; length: 19; V: TRBV28; D: TRBD2; DNA: TGTGCCAGCAGTTTAATGACTAGCGGGGGGGCCTTCAGTAGGGATGAGCAGTTCTTC; CDR3: CASSLMTSGGAFSRDEQFF
J: TRBJ1-1; size: -; length: 11; V: TRBV19; D: -; DNA: TGTGCCACCAAAGGGAGGCGGGAAGCTTTCTTT; CDR3: CATKGRREAFF
J: TRBJ2-7; size: -; length: 14; V: TRBV19; D: TRBD1; DNA: TGTGCCAGTAGTAGGGGGACAGGGCTCTACGAGCAGTACTTC; CDR3: CASSRGTGLYEQYF
J: TRBJ2-7; size: -; length: 14; V: TRBV5-1; D: TRBD1; DNA: TGCGCCAGCAGCGCAACGGGACAGGCCTACGAGCAGTACTTC; CDR3: CASSATGQAYEQYF
J: TRBJ1-5; size: -; length: 17; V: TRBV7-8; D: TRBD1; DNA: TGTGCCAGCAGCCCGGAAGGGACAGGGGTATGGGGTCAGCCCCAGCATTTT; CDR3: CASSPEGTGVWGQPQHF
J: TRBJ2-2; size: once; length: 14; V: TRBV2; D: -; DNA: TGTGCCAGCAGTGAAGGAAGAGGAACCGGGGAGCTGTTTTTT; CDR3: CASSEGRGTGELFF
J: TRBJ1-4; size: -; length: 14; V: TRBV13; D: -; DNA: TGTGCCAGCAGCTTGGGGGGTTCCGGTGAAAAACTGTTTTTT; CDR3: CASSLGGSGEKLFF
J: TRBJ2-6; size: -; length: 17; V: TRBV18; D: TRBD1; DNA: TGTGCCAGCTCACCGGGACAGGGCCCTTCTGGGGCCAACGTCCTGACTTTC; CDR3: CASSPGQGPSGANVLTF
J: TRBJ1-2; size: medium-sized; length: 13; V: TRBV9; D: -; DNA: TGTGCCAGCAGCCGGGACGGAAACTATGGCTACACCTTC; CDR3: CASSRDGNYGYTF
J: TRBJ2-3; size: -; length: 13; V: TRBV7-3; D: -; DNA: TGTGCCAGCAGCGAAGGGAGCACAGATACGCAGTATTTT; CDR3: CASSEGSTDTQYF
J: TRBJ2-4; size: once; length: 18; V: TRBV15; D: TRBD1; DNA: TGTGCCACCAGCAGAGATTGGGGACAGCGAGTAGCCAAAAACATTCAGTACTTC; CDR3: CATSRDWGQRVAKNIQYF
J: TRBJ2-6; size: -; length: 14; V: TRBV30; D: -; DNA: TGTGCCTGGAGTGTAGGGACTGGGGCCAACGTCCTGACTTTC; CDR3: CAWSVGTGANVLTF
J: TRBJ2-7; size: -; length: 16; V: TRBV5-4; D: TRBD1; DNA: TGTGCCAGCAGCTCCCGACAGGGGGCTGAGACCTACGAGCAGTACTTC; CDR3: CASSSRQGAETYEQYF
J: TRBJ1-2; size: -; length: 13; V: TRBV4-1; D: -; DNA: TGCGCCAGCAGCCAAGACGGGGTACGCGGCTACACCTTC; CDR3: CASSQDGVRGYTF
J: TRBJ2-2; size: -; length: 17; V: TRBV19; D: TRBD2; DNA: TGTGCCAGTAGTATAGTTAGCGGGGGGGCTGGCACCGGGGAGCTGTTTTTT; CDR3: CASSIVSGGAGTGELFF
J: TRBJ1-2; size: -; length: 12; V: TRBV30; D: -; DNA: TGTGCCTGGAACGTAGGGGTGGGTGGCTACACCTTC; CDR3: CAWNVGVGGYTF
J: TRBJ2-1; size: -; length: 12; V: TRBV6-6; D: -; DNA: TGTGCCAGCATGGAAGGGGATGGTGAGCAGTTCTTC; CDR3: CASMEGDGEQFF
J: TRBJ1-1; size: -; length: 16; V: TRBV13; D: TRBD1; DNA: TGTGCCAGCAGCTTAGTAAGAACAGGGGCCCACACTGAAGCTTTCTTT; CDR3: CASSLVRTGAHTEAFF
J: TRBJ1-6; size: -; length: 16; V: TRBV25-1; D: TRBD1; DNA: TGTGCCAGCAGTGAATATTCGGACAGGTCATACTCACCCCTCCACTTT; CDR3: CASSEYSDRSYSPLHF
J: TRBJ2-7; size: -; length: 15; V: TRBV7-2; D: -; DNA: TGTGCCAGCAGCCAACATGGGGGAGGTGGCTACGAGCAGTACTTC; CDR3: CASSQHGGGGYEQYF
J: TRBJ1-4; size: -; length: 16; V: TRBV2; D: TRBD1; DNA: TGTGCCAGCAGTGAAGCGGGTCGGGTTTACAGGGGAAAACTGTTTTTT; CDR3: CASSEAGRVYRGKLFF
J: TRBJ1-2; size: -; length: 12; V: TRBV29-1; D: TRBD1; DNA: TGCAGCGTTCCAGGGGGGGGCTATGGCTACACCTTC; CDR3: CSVPGGGYGYTF
J: TRBJ1-2; size: -; length: 12; V: TRBV30; D: TRBD1; DNA: TGTGCCTGGAGTGTACCAGGGGGTGGCTACACCTTC; CDR3: CAWSVPGGGYTF
J: TRBJ1-1; size: once; length: 11; V: TRBV5-4; D: TRBD1; DNA: TGTGCCAGCAGCTTTCAGGGGGGAGCTTTCTTT; CDR3: CASSFQGGAFF
J: TRBJ1-2; size: once; length: 16; V: TRBV6-5; D: -; DNA: TGTGCCAGCAGTTACTCGACCACAGGGTTTGGGTATGGCTACACCTTC; CDR3: CASSYSTTGFGYGYTF
J: TRBJ2-3; size: -; length: 14; V: TRBV18; D: TRBD1; DNA: TGTGCCAGCTCACTCGGACAGGGAGCAGATACGCAGTATTTT; CDR3: CASSLGQGADTQYF
J: TRBJ1-1; size: -; length: 13; V: TRBV6-5; D: -; DNA: TGTGCCAGCAGTTACACACCTGACATTGAAGCTTTCTTT; CDR3: CASSYTPDIEAFF
J: TRBJ2-7; size: -; length: 13; V: TRBV11-3; D: -; DNA: TGTGCCAGCAGCTTAACAGTCTCCTACGAGCAGTACTTC; CDR3: CASSLTVSYEQYF
J: TRBJ2-5; size: -; length: 14; V: TRBV7-6; D: -; DNA: TGTGCCAGCAGCCGGCTTGGGGGCCAAGAGACCCAGTACTTC; CDR3: CASSRLGGQETQYF
J: TRBJ2-5; size: -; length: 16; V: TRBV5-6; D: -; DNA: TGTGCCAGCAGCTCCCCAGGCAGTAGTAGCCAAGAGACCCAGTACTTC; CDR3: CASSSPGSSSQETQYF
J: TRBJ1-1; size: -; length: 13; V: TRBV11-2; D: -; DNA: TGTGCCAGCCGCCTCATGGGGATCACTGAAGCTTTCTTT; CDR3: CASRLMGITEAFF
J: TRBJ1-3; size: few; length: 14; V: TRBV9; D: -; DNA: TGTGCCAGCAGCGTAGGCGTTTCTGGAAACACCATATATTTT; CDR3: CASSVGVSGNTIYF
J: TRBJ1-2; size: -; length: 12; V: TRBV4-3; D: -; DNA: TGCGCCAGCAGCCAAGCGACGGGCGGCTACACCTTC; CDR3: CASSQATGGYTF
J: TRBJ2-5; size: once; length: 15; V: TRBV4-3; D: -; DNA: TGCGCCAGCAGCCAAGAGAGCTTAGAGGGGGGGACCCAGTACTTC; CDR3: CASSQESLEGGTQYF
J: TRBJ1-1; size: -; length: 16; V: TRBV4-1; D: TRBD1; DNA: TGCGCCAGCAGCCAAGATCGGGGACAGGGAGGAGCTGAAGCTTTCTTT; CDR3: CASSQDRGQGGAEAFF
J: TRBJ1-5; size: -; length: 13; V: TRBV6-6; D: TRBD1; DNA: TGTGCCAGCATGGGACAGCCCAATCAGCCCCAGCATTTT; CDR3: CASMGQPNQPQHF
J: TRBJ2-1; size: -; length: 15; V: TRBV5-4; D: TRBD1; DNA: TGTGCCAGCAGCTCGGACAGGGGGCGGATCAATGAGCAGTTCTTC; CDR3: CASSSDRGRINEQFF
J: TRBJ1-1; size: -; length: 14; V: TRBV9; D: -; DNA: TGTGCCAGCAGCGCTCAAGGGGGATATACTGAAGCTTTCTTT; CDR3: CASSAQGGYTEAFF